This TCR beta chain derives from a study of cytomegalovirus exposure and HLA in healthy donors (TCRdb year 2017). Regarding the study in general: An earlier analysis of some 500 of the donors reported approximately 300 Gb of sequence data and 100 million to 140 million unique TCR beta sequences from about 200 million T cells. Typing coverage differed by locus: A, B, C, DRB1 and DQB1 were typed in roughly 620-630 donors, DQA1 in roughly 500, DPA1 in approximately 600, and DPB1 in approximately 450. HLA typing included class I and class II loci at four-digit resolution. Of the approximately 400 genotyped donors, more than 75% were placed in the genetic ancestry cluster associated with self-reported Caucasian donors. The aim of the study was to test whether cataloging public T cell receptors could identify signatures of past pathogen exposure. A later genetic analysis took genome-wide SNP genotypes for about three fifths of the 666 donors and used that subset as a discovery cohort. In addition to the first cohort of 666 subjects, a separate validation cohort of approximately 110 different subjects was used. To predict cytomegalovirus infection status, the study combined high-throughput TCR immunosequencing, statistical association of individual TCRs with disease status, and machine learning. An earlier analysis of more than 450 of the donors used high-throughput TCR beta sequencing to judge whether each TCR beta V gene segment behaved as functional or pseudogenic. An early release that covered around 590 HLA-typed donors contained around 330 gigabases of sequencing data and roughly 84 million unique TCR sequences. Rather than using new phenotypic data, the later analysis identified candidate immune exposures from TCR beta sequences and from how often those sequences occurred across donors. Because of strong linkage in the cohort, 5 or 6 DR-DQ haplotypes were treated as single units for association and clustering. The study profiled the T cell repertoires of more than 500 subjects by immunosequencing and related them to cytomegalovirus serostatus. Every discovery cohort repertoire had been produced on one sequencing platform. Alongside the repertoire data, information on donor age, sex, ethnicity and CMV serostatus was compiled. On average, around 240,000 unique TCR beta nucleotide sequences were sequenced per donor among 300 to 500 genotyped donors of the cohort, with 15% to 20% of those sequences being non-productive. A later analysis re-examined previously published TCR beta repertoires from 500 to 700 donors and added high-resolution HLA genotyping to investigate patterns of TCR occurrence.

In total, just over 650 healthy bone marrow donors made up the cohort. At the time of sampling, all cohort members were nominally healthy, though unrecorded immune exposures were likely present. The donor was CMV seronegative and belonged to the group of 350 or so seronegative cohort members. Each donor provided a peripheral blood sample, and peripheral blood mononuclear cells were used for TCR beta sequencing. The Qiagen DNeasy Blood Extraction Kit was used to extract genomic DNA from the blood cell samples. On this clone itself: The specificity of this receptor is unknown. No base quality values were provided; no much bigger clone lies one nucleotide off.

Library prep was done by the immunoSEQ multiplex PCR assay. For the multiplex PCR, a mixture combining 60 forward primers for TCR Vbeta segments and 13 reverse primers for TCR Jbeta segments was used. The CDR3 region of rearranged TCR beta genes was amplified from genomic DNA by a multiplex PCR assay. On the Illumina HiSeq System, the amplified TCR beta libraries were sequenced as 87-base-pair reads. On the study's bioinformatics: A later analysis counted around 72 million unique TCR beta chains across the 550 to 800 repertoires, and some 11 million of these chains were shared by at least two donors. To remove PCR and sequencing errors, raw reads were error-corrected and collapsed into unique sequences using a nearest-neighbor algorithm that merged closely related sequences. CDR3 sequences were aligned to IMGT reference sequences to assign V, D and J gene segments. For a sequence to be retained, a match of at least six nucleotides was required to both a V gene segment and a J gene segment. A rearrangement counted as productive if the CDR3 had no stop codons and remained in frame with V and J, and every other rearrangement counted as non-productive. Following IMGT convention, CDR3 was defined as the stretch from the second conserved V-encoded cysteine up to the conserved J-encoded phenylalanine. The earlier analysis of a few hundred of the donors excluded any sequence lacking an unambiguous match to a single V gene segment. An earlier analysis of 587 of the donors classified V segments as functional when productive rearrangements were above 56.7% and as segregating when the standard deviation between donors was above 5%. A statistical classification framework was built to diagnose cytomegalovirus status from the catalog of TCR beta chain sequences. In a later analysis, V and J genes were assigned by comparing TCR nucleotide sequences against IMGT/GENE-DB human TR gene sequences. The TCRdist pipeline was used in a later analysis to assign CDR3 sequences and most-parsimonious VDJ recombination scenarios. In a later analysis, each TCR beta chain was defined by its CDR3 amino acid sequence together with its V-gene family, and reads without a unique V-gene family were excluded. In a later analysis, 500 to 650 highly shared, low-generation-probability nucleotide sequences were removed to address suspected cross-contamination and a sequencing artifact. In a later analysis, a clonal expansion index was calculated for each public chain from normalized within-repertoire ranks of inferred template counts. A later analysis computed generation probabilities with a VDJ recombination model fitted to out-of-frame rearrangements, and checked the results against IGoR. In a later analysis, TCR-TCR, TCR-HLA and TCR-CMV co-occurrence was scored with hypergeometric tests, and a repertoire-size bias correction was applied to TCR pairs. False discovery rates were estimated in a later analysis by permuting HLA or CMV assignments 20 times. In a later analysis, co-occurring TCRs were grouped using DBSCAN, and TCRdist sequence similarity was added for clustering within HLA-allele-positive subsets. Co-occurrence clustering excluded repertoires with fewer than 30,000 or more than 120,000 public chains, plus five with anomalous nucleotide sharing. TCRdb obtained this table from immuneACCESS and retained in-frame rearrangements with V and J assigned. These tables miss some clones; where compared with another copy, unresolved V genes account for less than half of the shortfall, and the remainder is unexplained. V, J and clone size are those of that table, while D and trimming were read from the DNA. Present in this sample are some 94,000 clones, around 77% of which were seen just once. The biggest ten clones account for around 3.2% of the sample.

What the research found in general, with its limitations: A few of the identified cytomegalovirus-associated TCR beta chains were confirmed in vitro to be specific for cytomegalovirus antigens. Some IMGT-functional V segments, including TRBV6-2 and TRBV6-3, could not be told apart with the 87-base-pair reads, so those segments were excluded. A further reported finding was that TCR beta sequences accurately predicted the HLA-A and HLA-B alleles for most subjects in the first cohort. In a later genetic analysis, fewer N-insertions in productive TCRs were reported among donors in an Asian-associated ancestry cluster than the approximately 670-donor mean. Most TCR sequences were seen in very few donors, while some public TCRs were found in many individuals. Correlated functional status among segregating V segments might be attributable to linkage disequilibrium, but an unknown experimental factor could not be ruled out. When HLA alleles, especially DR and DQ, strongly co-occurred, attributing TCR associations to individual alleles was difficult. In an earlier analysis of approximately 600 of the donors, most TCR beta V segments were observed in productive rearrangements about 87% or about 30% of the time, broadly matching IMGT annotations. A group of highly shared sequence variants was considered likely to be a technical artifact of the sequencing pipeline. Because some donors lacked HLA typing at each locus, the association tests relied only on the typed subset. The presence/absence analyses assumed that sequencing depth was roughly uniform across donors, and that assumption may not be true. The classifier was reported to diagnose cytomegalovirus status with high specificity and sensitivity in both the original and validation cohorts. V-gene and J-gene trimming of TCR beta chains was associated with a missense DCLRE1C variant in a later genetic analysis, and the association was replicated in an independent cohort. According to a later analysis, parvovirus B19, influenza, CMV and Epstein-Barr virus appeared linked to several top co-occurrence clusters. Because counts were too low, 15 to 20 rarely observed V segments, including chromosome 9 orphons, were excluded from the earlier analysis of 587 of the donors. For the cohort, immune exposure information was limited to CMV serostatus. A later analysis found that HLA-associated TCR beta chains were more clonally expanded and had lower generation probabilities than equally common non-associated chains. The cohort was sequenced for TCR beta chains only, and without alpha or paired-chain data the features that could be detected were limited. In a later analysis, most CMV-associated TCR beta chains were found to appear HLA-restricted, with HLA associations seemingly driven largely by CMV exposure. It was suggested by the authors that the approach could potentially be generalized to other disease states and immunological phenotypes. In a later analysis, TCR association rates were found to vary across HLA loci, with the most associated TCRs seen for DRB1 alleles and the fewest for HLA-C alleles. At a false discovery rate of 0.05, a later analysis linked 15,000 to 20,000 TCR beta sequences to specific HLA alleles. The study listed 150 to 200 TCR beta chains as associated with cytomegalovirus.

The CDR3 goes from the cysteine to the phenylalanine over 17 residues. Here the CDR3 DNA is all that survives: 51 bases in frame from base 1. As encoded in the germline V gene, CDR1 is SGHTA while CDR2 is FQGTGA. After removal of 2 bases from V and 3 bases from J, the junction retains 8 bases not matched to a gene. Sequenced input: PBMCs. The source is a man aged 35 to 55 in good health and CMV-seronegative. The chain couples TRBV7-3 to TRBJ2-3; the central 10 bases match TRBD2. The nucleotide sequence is TGTGCCAGCAGCTTAGACGGAGCGGGGGGGCCAACAGATACGCAGTATTTT. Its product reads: CASSLDGAGGPTDTQYF.